This T cell receptor beta chain is drawn from a study of blood T cell repertoires in COVID-19. Study summary: COVID-19 samples collected from the United States, Italy and Spain covered acute and convalescent phases. T cells, B-cell-depleted T cells, or PBMCs supplied cDNA or gDNA.

In the study's own analysis: Reference gene primer amplification in the assay estimated nucleated cell counts. The repertoire was sequenced with immunoSEQ multiplex PCR; TCRdb's copy has only in-frame clones and lacks some. The V and J calls and clone size are taken from that table; D and trimming were inferred from the DNA. The sample shows roughly 300,000 clones, over 75% of them seen only once. Seattle's cohort entered during active infection and was followed longitudinally. The trim removed 1 base at V and 10 bases at J, leaving 7 bases unmatched. The CDR3 totals 16 residues. From germline, CDR1 is MGHDK and CDR2 SYGVNS.

The V and J genes are TRBV25-1 and TRBJ1-6; TRBD1 matches 10 bases. The sequencing input was peripheral blood. The receptor was derived from a woman in her thirties with COVID-19, enrolled during active disease. The CDR3 coding sequence is TGTGCCAGCAGTGAATTATGGGACAGGGGCCCCTCACCCCTCCACTTT. Amino acids: CASSELWDRGPSPLHF.